This passage covers 25 T cell receptor beta chains from one sample sequenced in a study of blood T cell repertoires in COVID-19. Some clones are missing from TCRdb's copy, which holds only in-frame ones; the method was immunoSEQ multiplex PCR. The table records approximately 210,000 clones, roughly four fifths of them present only once. The sample consisted of PBMCs or T cells enriched from blood (not recorded which). All receptors come from a man aged 35-49 years who had recovered from COVID-19.

This clone was picked up one time. The rearrangement links TRBV6-5 to TRBJ1-5, with TRBD1 matching 7 bases. Trimming cost V 5 bases and J 9 bases; bases outside gene matches: 7. The V gene's germline CDR1 is MNHEY and CDR2 SVGAGI. The CDR3 covers 13 residues. The CDR3 sequence is CASSTTGNRPQHF. For the CDR3, the DNA is TGTGCCAGCAGTACGACAGGGAATAGGCCCCAGCATTTT.

The rearrangement uses TRBV2 and TRBJ1-2; D may be TRBD1 (6 bases). Between the trimmed V and J ends, which lost 5 bases and 8 bases, there was a span of 18 bases. The CDR3 covers 14 residues. The germline gives CDR1 SNHLY, CDR2 FYNNEI. CDR3 in DNA: TGTGCCAGCAGTCCAGACCTGGGGGCTAGGGGCTACACCTTC. Translation gives CASSPDLGARGYTF.

The CDR3 reads CASSQDYPLLNEQFF. The CDR3 DNA reads TGCGCCAGCAGCCAGGACTACCCCCTTCTCAATGAGCAGTTCTTC. The chain is built from TRBV4-3 and TRBJ2-1, with a weak D call TRBD2 (6 bases). V dropped 3 bases and J dropped 6 bases, with 15 bases sitting between them. The length of the CDR3 is 15 residues. Germline values: CDR1 LGHNA, CDR2 YSLEER.

The genes are TRBV18 and TRBJ1-1; D is ambiguous. V dropped 3 bases and J dropped 4 bases, with 12 bases sitting between them. The CDR3 consists of 14 residues. Germline loops: CDR1 KGHSH, CDR2 LQKENI. The CDR3 nucleotides read TGTGCCAGCTCACCGACCGAGGCGAGCACTGAAGCTTTCTTT. It encodes CASSPTEASTEAFF.

The V call is TRBV7-9, the J call TRBJ2-1, with a tentative D call TRBD2 (6 bases). V was clipped by 0 bases and J by 2 bases, with 11 bases between them. Germline values: CDR1 SEHNR, CDR2 FQNEAQ (reference sequence). The CDR3 has 16 residues. The CDR3 sequence: CASSLAGLATYNEQFF. CDR3 coding DNA: TGTGCCAGCAGCTTAGCTGGGCTAGCGACCTACAATGAGCAGTTCTTC.

This clone was observed a handful of times. The chain joins TRBV2 to TRBJ2-1, with D tentatively TRBD2 (5 bases). This CDR3 has 14 residues. Between the trimmed V and J ends, which lost 5 bases and 2 bases, there was a span of 10 bases. CDR1 is SNHLY and CDR2 is FYNNEI in the germline V gene. CDR3 DNA: TGTGCCAGCAGTTTCGGGGTGACCTACAATGAGCAGTTCTTC. It is translated as CASSFGVTYNEQFF.

V and J are TRBV7-6 and TRBJ2-5; TRBD2 agrees at 9 bases. Germline CDR1 reads SGHVS; CDR2 reads FNYEAQ. The CDR3 is made up of 16 amino acids. J gave up 5 bases and V 5 bases, and 12 bases lay outside the gene matches. For the CDR3, the DNA is TGTGCCAGCAGCCCGTGGGGTAGCGGGAGCCATGAGACCCAGTACTTC. This codes for CASSPWGSGSHETQYF. Looking up the rest from reference TRBV7-6 and TRBJ2-5 gives the full variable domain: GAGVSQSPRYKVTKRGQDVALRCDPISGHVSLYWYRQALGQGPEFLTYFNYEAQQDKSGLPNDRFSAERPEGSISTLTIQRTEQRDSAMYRCASSPWGSGSHETQYFGPGTRLLVL.

This chain connects TRBV5-5 to TRBJ1-1; 7 positions match TRBD1. V shed 4 bases and J 4 bases; nucleotides not matched to a gene: 10. The CDR3 runs 15 residues. Looked up from germline, CDR1 is SGHKS and CDR2 is YYEKEE (reference sequence). For the CDR3, the DNA is TGTGCCAGCAGCCCCCTAATGACAGGGCCCACTGAAGCTTTCTTT. Its translation is CASSPLMTGPTEAFF.

The V gene is TRBV5-1, the J gene TRBJ2-2; 7 bases line up with TRBD1. The CDR3 sequence is 14 residues long. The germline CDR1 and CDR2 sequences are SGHRS and YFSETQ. V shed 4 bases and J 6 bases; nucleotides not matched to a gene: 6. CDR3 in DNA: TGCGCCAGCAGCCCAGGACAGGTTTCCGGGGAGCTGTTTTTT. Protein product: CASSPGQVSGELFF.

This chain connects TRBV7-9 to TRBJ1-4; D gene unclear. Trimming removed 5 bases from V and 7 bases from J, with 23 bases in between. This CDR3 has 17 amino acids. Per the germline V gene, CDR1 is SEHNR and CDR2 is FQNEAQ (reference sequence). The CDR3 loop is CASSPPPWQAVLEKLFF. CDR3 DNA sequence: TGTGCCAGCAGCCCACCTCCCTGGCAGGCCGTCCTTGAAAAACTGTTTTTT.

This clone was detected a few times. This chain links TRBV19 with TRBJ2-6; TRBD1 aligns across 8 bases. With V trimmed by 11 bases and J by 3 bases, 15 bases remained unmatched. Germline V gives CDR1 LNHDA, CDR2 SQIVND (reference sequence). The CDR3 has 17 amino acids. CDR3 loop: CAVAGVQGAYGANVLTF. The CDR3 DNA reads TGTGCCGTCGCTGGGGTGCAGGGGGCATATGGGGCCAACGTCCTGACTTTC.

The genes are TRBV7-9 and TRBJ1-1; unclear D gene. CDR3 length equals 13 residues. Germline-derived CDR1 and CDR2 are SEHNR and FQNEAQ (reference sequence). The V and J ends lost 11 bases and 1 base respectively, with 14 bases between them. CDR3 in amino acids: CALPGATNTEAFF. The CDR3 DNA reads TGTGCCCTCCCCGGAGCCACGAACACTGAAGCTTTCTTT.

This chain joins TRBV7-2 and TRBJ2-4; D is unresolved. Germline V gene sequence: CDR1 SGHTA, CDR2 FQGNSA. V was clipped by 9 bases and J by 7 bases, with 10 bases between them. The length of the CDR3 is 11 residues. The CDR3 loop is CASGPQNIQYF. The CDR3 coding sequence is TGTGCCAGTGGGCCCCAGAACATTCAGTACTTC.

The chain combines TRBV7-2 with TRBJ1-3, with unresolved D. Trimming shortened V by 5 bases and J by 0 bases, and 17 bases separated the two germline ends. CDR1 is SGHTA and CDR2 is FQGNSA in the germline V gene. This CDR3 region has 17 residues. CDR3 bases: TGTGCCAGCAGCCCCCCACCGACGGGATACTCTGGAAACACCATATATTTT. It yields the protein CASSPPPTGYSGNTIYF. Full variable domain (outside the CDR3, taken from reference TRBV7-2 and TRBJ1-3): GAGVSQSPSNKVTEKGKDVELRCDPISGHTALYWYRQSLGQGLEFLIYFQGNSAPDKSGLPSDRFSAERTGGSVSTLTIQRTQQEDSAVYLCASSPPPTGYSGNTIYFGEGSWLTVV.

Only one count was recorded for this clone. This may arise from a read error, as a much more abundant clone is one base away. CDR3 nucleotide sequence: TGTGCCAGCAGCGAGGGGACAGGGGGCACAGATACGCAGTATTTT. It is translated as CASSEGTGGTDTQYF. The chain recombines TRBV9 with TRBJ2-3; 10 bases line up with TRBD1. The V segment lost 3 bases and the J segment 1 base; nucleotides outside the gene matches: 2. Germline CDR1 SGDLS, CDR2 YYNGEE. The CDR3 length is 15 residues.

V gene TRBV19 combines with J gene TRBJ2-3; 14 nucleotides line up with TRBD2. CDR1 and CDR2 from the germline V gene are LNHDA and SQIVND (reference sequence). CDR3 length equals 16 residues. After removal of 4 bases from V and 5 bases from J, the junction contained 5 bases not matched to a gene. CDR3 DNA: TGTGCCAGTAGTAAGGGACTAGCGGGAGACAGAGATACGCAGTATTTT. Translation: CASSKGLAGDRDTQYF.

The V and J genes are TRBV5-4 and TRBJ2-1, with a tentative D call TRBD1 (6 bases). CDR1 and CDR2 (germline): SGHNT, YYREEE (reference sequence). V was clipped by 6 bases and J by 0 bases, with 10 bases between them. The length of the CDR3 is 14 residues. The CDR3 sequence: CASTRQDSYNEQFF. For the CDR3, the DNA is TGTGCCAGCACCCGACAGGACTCCTACAATGAGCAGTTCTTC.

This clone has only a few counts. V usage is TRBV7-6 and J usage is TRBJ2-1; 9 bases line up with TRBD2. Germline-derived CDR1 and CDR2 are SGHVS and FNYEAQ. The V segment lost 5 bases and the J segment 5 bases; nucleotides outside the gene matches: 4. The CDR3 spans 14 residues. The CDR3 region has the DNA TGTGCCAGCAGCCCTAGCGGGAATGACAATGAGCAGTTCTTC. It yields the protein CASSPSGNDNEQFF.

The V gene is TRBV18, the J gene TRBJ1-5; 10 nucleotides match TRBD1. The CDR3 consists of 14 residues. After removal of 4 bases from V and 9 bases from J, the junction contained 6 bases not matched to a gene. CDR1 and CDR2 from the germline V gene are KGHSH and LQKENI. CDR3 loop: CASSLGTGERPQHF. The DNA of the CDR3 is TGTGCCAGCTCACTGGGGACAGGGGAGAGGCCCCAGCATTTT. The variable domain in full, with the rest retrieved from reference TRBV18 and TRBJ1-5, is NAGVMQNPRHLVRRRGQEARLRCSPMKGHSHVYWYRQLPEEGLKFMVYLQKENIIDESGMPKERFSAEFPKEGPSILRIQQVVRGDSAAYFCASSLGTGERPQHFGDGTRLSIL.

The rearrangement uses TRBV2 and TRBJ2-3; perhaps TRBD1 as D (6 bases). CDR3 size: 16 residues. V lost 7 bases and J 0 bases, leaving 17 bases between the germline ends. Per the germline V gene, CDR1 is SNHLY and CDR2 is FYNNEI. The CDR3 nucleotides are TGTGCCAGCAAATCGACAGGCGCATCTAGCACAGATACGCAGTATTTT. Translated, it gives CASKSTGASSTDTQYF.

The chain uses TRBV19 and TRBJ2-1, with 11 nucleotides matching TRBD2. The CDR3 contains 17 residues. CDR1 is LNHDA and CDR2 is SQIVND in the germline V gene (reference sequence). V dropped 4 bases and J dropped 6; count of bases not matched to a gene: 11. CDR3 in DNA: TGTGCCAGTAGTAGACGACTAGCGGGGCCTGAGGGCAATGAGCAGTTCTTC. This sequence encodes CASSRRLAGPEGNEQFF.

The rearrangement links TRBV5-6 to TRBJ2-5, with 10 bases that match TRBD2. The germline gives CDR1 SGHDT, CDR2 YYEEEE. This CDR3 comprises 18 residues. The ends lost 3 bases at V and 4 bases at J; junction bases unmatched: 15. The CDR3 DNA follows: TGTGCCAGCAGCTGGGGGGCTAGCGGGAGCGGTGCCCGAGAGACCCAGTACTTC. Translated: CASSWGASGSGARETQYF.

The chain carries TRBV7-9 and TRBJ1-4, with a tentative D call TRBD1 (6 bases). Germline V gene lookup returns CDR1 SEHNR and CDR2 FQNEAQ (reference sequence). There are 13 residues in the CDR3. Between the trimmed V and J ends, which lost 3 bases and 7 bases, there was a span of 9 bases. DNA for the CDR3: TGTGCCAGCAGCTTCGGACAGCTTGAAAAACTGTTTTTT. This translates into CASSFGQLEKLFF.

Here the CDR3 DNA reads TGCAGCGTTGTGAGGGATGAGGTTGGCTACACCTTC. Translated, it gives CSVVRDEVGYTF. This chain connects TRBV29-1 to TRBJ1-2; D gene ambiguous. The germline CDR1 and CDR2 sequences are SQVTM and ANQGSEA. The CDR3 covers 12 residues. Trimming pared 4 bases from V and 7 bases from J, leaving 13 bases between.

This clone was seen only once. The chain employs TRBV3-1 (or the pseudogene TRBV3-2) and TRBJ2-6, with D maybe TRBD2 (5 bases). V dropped 1 base and J dropped 0 bases, with 7 bases sitting between them. CDR1 LGHDT and CDR2 YNNKEL come from the germline V gene (reference sequence). The CDR3 has 16 residues. The CDR3 region is CASSQAGLSGANVLTF. For the CDR3, the DNA is TGTGCCAGCAGCCAAGCCGGACTCTCTGGGGCCAACGTCCTGACTTTC.